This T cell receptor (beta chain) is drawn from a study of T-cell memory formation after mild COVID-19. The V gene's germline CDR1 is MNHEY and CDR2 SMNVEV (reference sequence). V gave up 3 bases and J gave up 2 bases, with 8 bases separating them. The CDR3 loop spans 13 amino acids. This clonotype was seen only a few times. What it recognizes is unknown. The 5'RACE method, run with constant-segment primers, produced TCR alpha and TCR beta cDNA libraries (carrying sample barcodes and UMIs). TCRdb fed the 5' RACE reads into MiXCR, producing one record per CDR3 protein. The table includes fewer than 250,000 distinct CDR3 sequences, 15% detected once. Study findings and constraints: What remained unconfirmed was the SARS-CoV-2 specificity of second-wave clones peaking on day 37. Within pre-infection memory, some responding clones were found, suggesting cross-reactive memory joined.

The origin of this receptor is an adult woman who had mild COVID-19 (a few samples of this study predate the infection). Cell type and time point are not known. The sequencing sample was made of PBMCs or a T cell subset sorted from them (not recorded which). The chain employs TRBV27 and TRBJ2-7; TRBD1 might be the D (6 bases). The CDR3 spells CASSLTGTYEQYF. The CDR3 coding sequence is TGTGCCAGCAGTTTGACAGGTACCTACGAGCAGTACTTC.